The 18 T cell receptor beta chains below come from one sample, sequenced in a study of CD8 T cells in Susac syndrome. RNA totalling about 0.5 to 1 ug underwent reverse transcription with random hexamers. TCRdb analysed the immunoSEQ multiplex PCR reads with MiXCR anew, one entry per CDR3 protein. Of 90,000 or so distinct CDR3 sequences in the sample, just under 95% were seen once. Sequenced input: CD8+ T cells from PBMCs. Every receptor here comes from a human donor in good health.

In its sample, this clonotype was seen a few times. The genes are TRBV19 and TRBJ2-5; perhaps TRBD2 as D (6 bases). V was shortened by 10 bases and J by 4 bases, with 22 bases between the two germline ends. This CDR3 comprises 15 residues. Germline loops: CDR1 LNHDA, CDR2 SQIVND (reference sequence). The CDR3 DNA reads TGTGCCACCTCATGGGGCCAACGGGGAGGAGAGACCCAGTACTTC. Its translation is CATSWGQRGGETQYF.

The chain combines TRBV9 with TRBJ2-6; D may be TRBD2 (7 bases). V dropped 4 bases and J dropped 0 bases, with 17 bases sitting between them. The CDR3 runs 18 residues. CDR1 SGDLS and CDR2 YYNGEE come from the germline V gene. This CDR3 reads CASSLATGTISGANVLTF. CDR3 coding DNA: TGTGCCAGCAGCCTAGCTACAGGGACTATCTCTGGGGCCAACGTCCTGACTTTC.

The V gene is TRBV15, the J gene TRBJ1-1; D uncertain. The germline V gene encodes CDR1 LNHNV and CDR2 YYDKDF (reference sequence). This CDR3 contains 16 residues. Trimming cost V 0 bases and J 4 bases, with 15 bases left between them. The CDR3 spells CATSREAIPPGTEAFF. In DNA form, the CDR3 reads TGTGCCACCAGCAGAGAAGCGATCCCGCCCGGCACTGAAGCTTTCTTT.

The rearrangement links TRBV29-1 to TRBJ2-7; TRBD1 is a possible D gene (6 bases). Germline V CDR1 and CDR2: SQVTM, ANQGSEA. The V gene lost 4 bases and the J gene lost 5 bases, with 12 bases spanning the gap. The CDR3 is 12 residues long. CDR3 loop: CSVGPGDNEQYF. The CDR3 DNA reads as TGCAGCGTTGGCCCAGGGGACAACGAGCAGTACTTC.

This chain connects TRBV23-1 to TRBJ2-7; TRBD2 matches at 11 bases. TRBV23-1 is an ORF for which the function is uncertain. The length of the CDR3 is 17 residues. Trimming at V came to 0 bases and at J to 4 bases, leaving 8 bases not matched to a gene. Here the CDR3 reads CASSQSVASGGSYEQYF. The CDR3 bases are TGCGCCAGCAGTCAATCGGTAGCTAGCGGGGGGTCGTACGAGCAGTACTTC.

The rearrangement uses TRBV19 and TRBJ2-2, with 13 bases identical to TRBD2. The junction had 5 bases not matched to a gene; V was cut back by 6 bases and J by 4 bases. This CDR3 has 16 residues. The germline V gene encodes CDR1 LNHDA and CDR2 SQIVND (reference sequence). CDR3 in amino acids: CASRPRLAGGTGELFF. The CDR3, as DNA: TGTGCCAGTAGACCCCGACTAGCGGGGGGCACCGGGGAGCTGTTTTTT.

The chain is built from TRBV12-3 or TRBV12-4 and TRBJ2-7; TRBD2 is a possible D gene (6 bases). The CDR3 totals 14 residues. The V and J ends lost 6 bases and 5 bases respectively, with 17 bases between them. The CDR3 DNA reads TGTGCCAGCAGCCTAGGGCGGGGCATCCACGAGCAGTACTTC. Translating gives CASSLGRGIHEQYF.

The CDR3 region is CAGEGLLNTQYF. The CDR3 region has the DNA TGTGCGGGGGAGGGTCTGCTAAATACGCAGTATTTT. The chain recombines TRBV30 with TRBJ2-3; 7 nucleotides line up with TRBD2. The length of the CDR3 is 12 residues. CDR1 is GTSNPN and CDR2 is SVGIG in the germline V gene (reference sequence).

The DNA for the CDR3 is TGTGCCAGCAGCCCTGAGTGGGCCGGGGAGCTGTTTTTT. Amino acid sequence: CASSPEWAGELFF. The J gene is TRBJ2-2, the V gene TRBV3-1; no definite D call. Germline CDR1 reads LGHDT; CDR2 reads YNNKEL (reference sequence). Trimming stripped 4 bases from V and 6 bases from J, with 9 bases between. The CDR3 is 13 residues long.

This chain joins TRBV20-1 and TRBJ2-5; D possibly uses TRBD1 or TRBD2 (5 bases each). The V end lost 5 bases, the J end lost 9 bases, and 25 bases lay between the germline ends. The CDR3 runs to 15 residues. Germline V gene data show CDR1 as DFQATT and CDR2 as SNEGSKA (reference sequence). The CDR3 is CSAWDHRRHLEAQYF. DNA for the CDR3: TGCAGTGCTTGGGACCACCGACGACATCTCGAGGCCCAGTACTTC.

The chain links TRBV6-5 to TRBJ1-1; unclear D gene. CDR1 and CDR2 from the germline V gene are MNHEY and SVGAGI. The ends were cut back, 0 bases at V and 0 bases at J, with 11 bases in the middle. The CDR3 has 16 residues. DNA for the CDR3: TGTGCCAGCAGTTACTCGAAGGACTCTATGAACACTGAAGCTTTCTTT. Its protein is CASSYSKDSMNTEAFF.

The CDR3, as DNA: TGTGCCAGCAGTTCTGGTTATGGCTACACCTTC. Translated, it gives CASSSGYGYTF. The V call is TRBV6-5, the J call TRBJ1-2; D remains ambiguous. The germline gives CDR1 MNHEY, CDR2 SVGAGI. The CDR3 is made up of 11 amino acids. Deletions cut 4 bases from V and 5 bases from J, with 5 bases between.

J is TRBJ2-7 and V is TRBV29-1; 9 bases are shared with TRBD2. There are 12 residues in the CDR3. Germline V lookup: CDR1 SQVTM, CDR2 ANQGSEA. The V gene end was trimmed by 5 bases and the J gene end by 3 bases; junction bases not matched to a gene: 2. CDR3 nucleotides: TGCAGCGTTACTAGCGGGTTCTACGAGCAGTACTTC. Translated, it gives CSVTSGFYEQYF.

The rearrangement joins TRBV29-1 to TRBJ1-3; tentatively, D is TRBD1 (5 bases). This CDR3 contains 13 residues. The germline V gene encodes CDR1 SQVTM and CDR2 ANQGSEA. Trimming stripped 4 bases from V and 2 bases from J, with 9 bases between. In nucleotides, the CDR3 is TGCAGCGTTGTATGGGGCACTGGAAACACCATATATTTT. Translated, it gives CSVVWGTGNTIYF. Variable domain in full (rest from reference TRBV29-1 and TRBJ1-3): SAVISQKPSRDICQRGTSLTIQCQVDSQVTMMFWYRQQPGQSLTLIATANQGSEATYESGFVIDKFPISRPNLTFSTLTVSNMSPEDSSIYLCSVVWGTGNTIYFGEGSWLTVV.

The count of this clonotype is one. The chain is built from TRBV15 and TRBJ1-1; D gene unclear. V was pared by 5 bases and J by 0 bases, with 25 bases between. In germline, CDR1 is LNHNV, CDR2 YYDKDF (reference sequence). The CDR3 consists of 19 residues. CDR3 protein: CATSSLRPLRGGLNTEAFF. The DNA of the CDR3 is TGTGCCACCAGCTCGCTAAGGCCATTACGGGGTGGGTTGAACACTGAAGCTTTCTTT.

This clonotype was observed a handful of times. The V call is TRBV7-8, the J call TRBJ2-3, with D hard to call. This CDR3 has 11 residues. Looked up from germline, CDR1 is SGHVS and CDR2 is FQNEAQ. Trimming shortened V by 10 bases and J by 6 bases, and 11 bases separated the two germline ends. CDR3 loop: CATYQMDTQYF. The CDR3 bases are TGTGCCACCTACCAGATGGATACGCAGTATTTT.

J is TRBJ2-3 and V is TRBV5-6; D unresolved. Looked up from germline, CDR1 is SGHDT and CDR2 is YYEEEE. This CDR3 spans 11 amino acids. Trimming stripped 4 bases from V and 2 bases from J, with 2 bases between. The CDR3 protein is CASSITDTQYF. The CDR3 bases are TGTGCCAGCAGCATCACAGATACGCAGTATTTT.

This rearrangement joins TRBV6-5 to TRBJ2-5; 10 positions match TRBD2. Germline values: CDR1 MNHEY, CDR2 SVGAGI. The CDR3 totals 18 residues. With V trimmed by 0 bases and J by 0 bases, 7 bases remained unmatched. The CDR3 spells CASSYSASGGPDQETQYF. The CDR3 DNA sequence: TGTGCCAGCAGTTACTCGGCTAGCGGGGGACCCGACCAAGAGACCCAGTACTTC.